This TCR beta chain came from a study of blood T cell repertoires in COVID-19. Background on the study: T cells, B-cell-depleted T cells, or PBMCs supplied cDNA or gDNA.

This table comes from immunoSEQ multiplex PCR, and its TCRdb copy is limited to in-frame clones, with some not included. The table has 200,000 or so clones, 75% to 90% seen once; the top ten hold approximately 5%. This clone was seen only once. V was cut by 4 bases and J by 6 bases, with 14 bases left in between. This CDR3 is 15 amino acids long. Looked up from germline, CDR1 is SGHNT and CDR2 is YYREEE (reference sequence). The sequence derives from a human donor in a cohort sampled during active COVID-19. Input material: peripheral blood. This chain joins TRBV5-4 and TRBJ1-6; a possible D gene is TRBD1 (5 bases). The DNA for the CDR3 is TGTGCCAGCAGCCCCGGACAATCGGGTAATTCACCCCTCCACTTT. The encoded protein is CASSPGQSGNSPLHF.